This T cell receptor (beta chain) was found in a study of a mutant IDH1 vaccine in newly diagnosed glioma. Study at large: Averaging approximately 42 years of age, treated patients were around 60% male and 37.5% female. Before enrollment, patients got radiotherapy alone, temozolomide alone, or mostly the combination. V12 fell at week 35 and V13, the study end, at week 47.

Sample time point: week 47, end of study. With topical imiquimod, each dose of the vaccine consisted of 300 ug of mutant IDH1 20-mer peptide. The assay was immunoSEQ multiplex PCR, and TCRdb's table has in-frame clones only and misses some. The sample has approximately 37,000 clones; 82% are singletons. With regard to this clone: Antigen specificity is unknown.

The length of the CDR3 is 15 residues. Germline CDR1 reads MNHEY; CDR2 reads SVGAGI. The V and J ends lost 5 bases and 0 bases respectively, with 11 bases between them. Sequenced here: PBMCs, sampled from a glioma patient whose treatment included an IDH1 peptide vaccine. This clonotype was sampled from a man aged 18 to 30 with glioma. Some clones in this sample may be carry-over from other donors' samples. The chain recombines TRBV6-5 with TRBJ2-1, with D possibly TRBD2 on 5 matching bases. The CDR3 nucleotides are TGTGCCAGCAGTCTACTGGGGAGCTCCTACAATGAGCAGTTCTTC. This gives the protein CASSLLGSSYNEQFF.